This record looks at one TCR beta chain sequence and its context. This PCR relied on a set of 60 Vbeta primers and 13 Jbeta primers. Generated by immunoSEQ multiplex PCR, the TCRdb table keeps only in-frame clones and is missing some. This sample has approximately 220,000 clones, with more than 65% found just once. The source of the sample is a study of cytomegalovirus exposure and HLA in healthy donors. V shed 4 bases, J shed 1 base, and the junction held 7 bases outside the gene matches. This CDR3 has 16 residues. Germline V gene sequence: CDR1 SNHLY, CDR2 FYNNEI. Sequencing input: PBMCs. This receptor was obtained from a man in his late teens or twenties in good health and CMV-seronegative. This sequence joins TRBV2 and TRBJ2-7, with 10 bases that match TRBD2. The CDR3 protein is CASSVPSGSPSYEQYF. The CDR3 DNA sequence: TGTGCCAGCAGTGTCCCTAGCGGGAGCCCGTCCTACGAGCAGTACTTC.